This T cell receptor (beta chain) was recorded in a study of blood T cell repertoires in COVID-19 (dated by TCRdb to about 2020). General notes on the study: Samples covering the acute and convalescent phases of COVID-19 were provided by collaborators in the United States, Italy and Spain. Nearly every sample came with metadata listing a de-identified subject ID, COVID-19 status, age in years and sex. A freely available public database, intended as a resource for researchers studying the immune response to SARS-CoV-2, is where the repertoires were released. The prospective study material was composed of cDNA or gDNA derived from T cells, B-cell-depleted T cells, or PBMCs. Where HLA class I and class II types were available, the types were taken from metadata supplied by the sample provider, not from assay-based typing. Samples were obtained from the ongoing ImmuneRACE study (first 160 participants) and from about 1,300 subjects provided by 6 global collaborators. Deeply sampled blood TCRbeta repertoires from subjects exposed to, actively infected with, or recovered from COVID-19 were included in the dataset.

The collaborating institutions used their own protocols to collect whole blood in K2EDTA tubes. Collaborator samples were shipped for TCRbeta analysis as frozen whole blood, isolated PBMCs, or DNA extracted from either sample type. From a lookup of the germline V gene, CDR1 and CDR2 are SGHDT and YYEEEE. The CDR3 sequence holds 15 residues, the cysteine and phenylalanine included. The entry retains the CDR3 DNA only, 45 bases that are in frame from base 1. Trimming accounts for 4 bases at V and 1 base at J, while the number of junction bases matched to no gene is 3. Remarks on this clone: No antigen is known for it. No much larger clonotype is one base removed from it; base qualities were not supplied.

TCRbeta CDR3 regions were amplified from genomic DNA using the immunoSEQ Assay, a bias-controlled multiplex PCR. Under the source paper's analysis protocol: Nucleated cell counts per sample were estimated from amplification of reference gene primers within the assay. To quantify the absolute abundance of each unique TCRbeta CDR3 rearrangement, sequence reads were collapsed and filtered. For each sample, productive Simpson clonality was calculated as the square root of Simpson's diversity index over productive rearrangements. TCRdb took this table from immuneACCESS and kept in-frame rearrangements with V and J called. Such tables lack part of the clones; where checked against another copy, unresolved V genes explain under half of the gap, and the rest is unexplained. V, J and clone size are those of that table, while D and trimming were read from the DNA. The sample has about 120,000 clones on record, roughly four fifths of them singletons. The top ten clones comprise around 9.3% of the sample.

What the study reported, not specific to this receptor: The amount of clinical and demographic metadata varied by source and participant and was provided uncurated.

The receptor chain draws on TRBV5-6 and TRBJ1-5, with 9 bases in between that match TRBD1. The clonotype comes from a human donor in a cohort sampled during active COVID-19. Sequenced material: peripheral blood. In nucleotides, the sequence is TGTGCCAGCAGCGTTGGACAGGGGAGCAATCAGCCCCAGCATTTT. This yields the protein CASSVGQGSNQPQHF.